One sample yielded the 16 T cell receptor beta chains listed below, sequenced in a study of blood T cell repertoires in COVID-19. The protocol was immunoSEQ multiplex PCR, while the TCRdb copy is restricted to in-frame clones and leaves out a portion. This table has roughly 24,000 clones, 88% appearing once. Sequencing was carried out using peripheral blood. These receptors came from a man between 65 and 79 years old in a cohort sampled during active COVID-19.

The rearrangement links TRBV29-1 to TRBJ1-2, with TRBD1 matching 8 bases. Germline CDR1 and CDR2: SQVTM and ANQGSEA. V lost 3 bases, J lost 1 base, and 7 bases stayed unmatched. This CDR3 has 15 residues. The CDR3 region is CSVEPGGVGNYGYTF. The CDR3 region has the DNA TGCAGCGTTGAGCCAGGGGGCGTCGGTAACTATGGCTACACCTTC.

V usage is TRBV3-1 (or the pseudogene TRBV3-2) and J usage is TRBJ2-7; the D gene is possibly TRBD2 (6 bases). The CDR3 runs 15 residues. The V and J ends lost 0 bases and 6 bases respectively, with 15 bases between them. Germline V lookup: CDR1 LGHDT, CDR2 YNNKEL (reference sequence). As DNA, the CDR3 is TGTGCCAGCAGCCAAGATTTGACCGGGAGAGGCGAGCAGTACTTC. Translation: CASSQDLTGRGEQYF.

The chain combines TRBV28 with TRBJ2-2, with a tentative D call TRBD2 (5 bases). V gave up 6 bases and J gave up 1 base, with 12 bases separating them. Germline CDR1 MDHEN, CDR2 SYDVKM. The CDR3 is 15 amino acids. The chain's CDR3 is CASRGDGLNTGELFF. DNA for the CDR3: TGTGCCAGCAGGGGTGACGGACTGAACACCGGGGAGCTGTTTTTT.

V gene TRBV18 combines with J gene TRBJ2-5; possibly TRBD2 for D (5 bases). This CDR3 is built from 12 residues. The germline V gene encodes CDR1 KGHSH and CDR2 LQKENI. V gave up 3 bases and J gave up 3 bases, with 5 bases separating them. CDR3 nucleotides: TGTGCCAGCTCACCGAGGGAAGAGACCCAGTACTTC. Translation: CASSPREETQYF.

The gene calls are TRBV2 and TRBJ2-1; possibly TRBD2 for D (5 bases). CDR1 and CDR2 from the germline V gene are SNHLY and FYNNEI. The length of the CDR3 is 15 residues. V was trimmed by 5 bases and J by 6 bases, leaving 17 bases between them. The CDR3 sequence is CASSRRRTAPNEQFF. CDR3 coding DNA: TGTGCCAGCAGTCGAAGACGGACTGCCCCCAATGAGCAGTTCTTC.

The V call is TRBV9, the J call TRBJ1-3; TRBD1 is a possible D gene (6 bases). This CDR3 is 16 amino acids long. Trimming cost V 4 bases and J 0 bases, with 14 bases left between them. The germline CDR1 and CDR2 sequences are SGDLS and YYNGEE. CDR3 in DNA: TGTGCCAGCAGCTCCGAAAGGGGGATCTCTGGAAACACCATATATTTT. Translating gives CASSSERGISGNTIYF.

The J gene is TRBJ2-7, the V gene TRBV24-1, with 7 bases identical to TRBD2. The CDR3 loop spans 15 amino acids. Germline V gene lookup returns CDR1 KGHDR and CDR2 SFDVKD. J gave up 4 bases and V 2 bases, and 7 bases lay outside the gene matches. CDR3 region: CATSDSGRTPYEQYF. The DNA of the CDR3 is TGTGCCACCAGTGATTCCGGGAGGACCCCTTACGAGCAGTACTTC.

The rearrangement links TRBV7-2 to TRBJ2-5; possible D gene TRBD2, 6 bases. Germline values: CDR1 SGHTA, CDR2 FQGNSA. Trimming shortened V by 0 bases and J by 5 bases, and 13 bases separated the two germline ends. The CDR3 runs 15 residues. CDR3 sequence: CASSLASGVRETQYF. The CDR3, as DNA: TGTGCCAGCAGCTTAGCGTCGGGAGTTCGGGAGACCCAGTACTTC.

The V gene is TRBV10-2, the J gene TRBJ2-2; 11 bases map to TRBD2. The CDR3 extends over 17 amino acids. V shed 5 bases, J shed 4 bases, and the junction held 9 bases outside the gene matches. Germline CDR1 is WSHSY and CDR2 is SAAADI. The CDR3 bases are TGCGCCAGCAGTCATAGCGGGAGGGCCCCTGGCACCGGGGAGCTGTTTTTT. It translates to CASSHSGRAPGTGELFF.

The V and J genes are TRBV27 and TRBJ1-6; D remains unclear. Trimming pared 6 bases from V and 9 bases from J, leaving 9 bases between. CDR1 is MNHEY and CDR2 is SMNVEV in the germline V gene (reference sequence). The CDR3 extends over 12 amino acids. The CDR3 is CASSLGLSPLHF. CDR3 nucleotides: TGTGCCAGCAGCCTAGGCCTTTCACCCCTCCACTTT.

This rearrangement joins TRBV7-9 to TRBJ2-2; no definite D call. The CDR3 has 15 amino acids. Germline CDR1 is SEHNR and CDR2 is FQNEAQ (reference sequence). Trimming took 1 base from V and 1 from J, leaving 7 bases between them. As DNA, the CDR3 is TGTGCCAGCAGCTTAGTTGCAGGGAACACCGGGGAGCTGTTTTTT. Protein product: CASSLVAGNTGELFF.

This chain links TRBV4-3 with TRBJ1-1, with TRBD1 matching over 12 bases. CDR1 LGHNA and CDR2 YSLEER come from the germline V gene. Trimming removed 3 bases from V and 5 bases from J; junction bases left unmatched: 10. This CDR3 contains 17 residues. For the CDR3, the DNA is TGCGCCAGCAGCCATATTGGGACAGGGGGCGAGAAAACTGAAGCTTTCTTT. Encoded protein: CASSHIGTGGEKTEAFF.

The CDR3 coding sequence is TGTGCCAGCAGTGCCGAGGCCCGCGGGGCTGAAGCTTTCTTT. This sequence encodes CASSAEARGAEAFF. The chain has TRBV6-4 and TRBJ1-1; D remains unclear. There are 14 residues in the CDR3. V gave up 4 bases and J gave up 6 bases, with 15 bases separating them. Germline V gene sequence: CDR1 MRHNA, CDR2 SNTAGT.

The chain combines TRBV3-1 (or the pseudogene TRBV3-2) with TRBJ2-7; 7 bases are shared with TRBD2. The CDR3 totals 13 residues. With V trimmed by 6 bases and J by 2 bases, 4 bases remained unmatched. Germline lookup yields CDR1 LGHDT and CDR2 YNNKEL (reference sequence). CDR3 coding DNA: TGTGCCAGCAGGACTAGCCGCACCTACGAGCAGTACTTC. Its translation: CASRTSRTYEQYF.

CDR3: CASSYPLGQGSGYTF. The CDR3 nucleotides are TGTGCCAGCAGTTACCCTTTGGGACAGGGCTCTGGCTACACCTTC. This chain links TRBV28 with TRBJ1-2; TRBD1 agrees at 9 bases. This CDR3 has 15 residues. V trimming: 4 bases; J trimming: 7 bases; junction bases outside the gene matches: 10. Germline assignment: CDR1 MDHEN and CDR2 SYDVKM.

The J gene is TRBJ1-2, the V gene TRBV6-1, with 8 bases matching TRBD1. Germline loops: CDR1 MNHNS, CDR2 SASEGT. Trimming removed 2 bases from V and 7 bases from J; junction bases left unmatched: 9. This CDR3 contains 15 residues. CDR3 sequence: CASSEYAQGASGYTF. CDR3 coding DNA: TGTGCCAGCAGTGAATACGCGCAGGGGGCAAGTGGCTACACCTTC.